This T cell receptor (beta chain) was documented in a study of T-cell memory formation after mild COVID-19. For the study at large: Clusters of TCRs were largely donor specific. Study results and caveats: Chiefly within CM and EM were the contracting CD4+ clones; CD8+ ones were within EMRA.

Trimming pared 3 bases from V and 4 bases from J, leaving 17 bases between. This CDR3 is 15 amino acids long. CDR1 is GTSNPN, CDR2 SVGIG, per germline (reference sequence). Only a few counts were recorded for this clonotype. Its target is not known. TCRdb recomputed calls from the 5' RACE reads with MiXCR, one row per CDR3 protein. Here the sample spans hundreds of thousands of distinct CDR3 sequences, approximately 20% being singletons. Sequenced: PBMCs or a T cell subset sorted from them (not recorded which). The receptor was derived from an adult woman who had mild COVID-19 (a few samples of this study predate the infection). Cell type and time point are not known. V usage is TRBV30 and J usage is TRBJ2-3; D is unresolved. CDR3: CAWRIGGQVADTQYF. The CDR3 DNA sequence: TGTGCCTGGAGGATCGGTGGGCAGGTCGCAGATACGCAGTATTTT.